Detailed here is one T cell receptor beta chain. Its antigen is still unknown. The data stem from a study of cytomegalovirus exposure and HLA in healthy donors. Study-level results: In an earlier analysis, most TCR beta V segments were productive about 87% or about 30% of the time. The study listed roughly 160 cytomegalovirus-associated TCR beta chains. Analyses of presence/absence relied on an assumption of roughly uniform sequencing depth across donors.

The length of the CDR3 is 18 residues. The V gene's germline CDR1 is SGHRS and CDR2 YFSETQ. V was cut by 2 bases and J by 3 bases, with 23 bases left in between. The PCR used 60 Vbeta and 13 Jbeta primers. Data came from immunoSEQ multiplex PCR; TCRdb stores just in-frame clones and leaves some out. The sample includes fewer than 250,000 clones, 85% of them seen just once. This TCR came from a human donor in good health. The specimen sequenced was PBMCs. The chain has TRBV5-1 and TRBJ2-5; tentatively, D is TRBD1 (6 bases). Written as DNA, the CDR3 is TGCGCCAGCAGCTTTCCCCAGGGGTTCGGGCAGACTGAAGAGACCCAGTACTTC. Its protein product is CASSFPQGFGQTEETQYF.